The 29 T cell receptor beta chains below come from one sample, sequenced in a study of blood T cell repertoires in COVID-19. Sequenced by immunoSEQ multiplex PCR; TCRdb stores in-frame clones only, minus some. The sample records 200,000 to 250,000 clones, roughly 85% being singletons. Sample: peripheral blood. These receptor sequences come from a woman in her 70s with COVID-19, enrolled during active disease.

CDR3 bases: TGTGCCAGTAGTATTACGGGATCAGCCTCCTACAATGAGCAGTTCTTC. This encodes CASSITGSASYNEQFF. V and J are TRBV19 and TRBJ2-1, with D possibly matching TRBD2 (5 bases). The CDR3 extends over 16 amino acids. Germline V CDR1 and CDR2: LNHDA, SQIVND (reference sequence). The V gene lost 3 bases and the J gene lost 0 bases, with 12 bases spanning the gap.

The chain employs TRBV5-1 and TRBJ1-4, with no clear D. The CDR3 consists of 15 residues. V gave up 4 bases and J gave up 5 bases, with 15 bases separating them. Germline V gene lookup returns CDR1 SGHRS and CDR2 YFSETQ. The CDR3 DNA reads TGCGCCAGCAGCCCCGGGAGGGAGCAGAATGAAAAACTGTTTTTT. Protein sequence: CASSPGREQNEKLFF.

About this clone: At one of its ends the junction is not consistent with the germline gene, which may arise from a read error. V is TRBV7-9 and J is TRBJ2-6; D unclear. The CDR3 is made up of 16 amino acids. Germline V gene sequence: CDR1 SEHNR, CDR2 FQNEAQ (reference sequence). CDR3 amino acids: CASSRQRVSRANVLTF. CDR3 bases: TGTGCCAGCAGCCGTCAACGGGTCTCTCGGGCCAACGTCCTGACTTTC.

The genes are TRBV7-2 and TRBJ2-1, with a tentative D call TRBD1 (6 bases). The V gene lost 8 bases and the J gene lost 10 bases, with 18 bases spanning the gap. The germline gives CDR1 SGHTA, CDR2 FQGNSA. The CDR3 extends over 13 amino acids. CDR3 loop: CASRWTEIGEQFF. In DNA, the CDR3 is TGTGCCAGCCGTTGGACAGAGATCGGGGAGCAGTTCTTC.

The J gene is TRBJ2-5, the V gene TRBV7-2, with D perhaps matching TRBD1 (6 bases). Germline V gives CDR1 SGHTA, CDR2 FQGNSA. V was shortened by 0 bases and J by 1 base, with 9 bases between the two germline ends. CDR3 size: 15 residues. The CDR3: CASSLARGPQETQYF. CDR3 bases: TGTGCCAGCAGCTTAGCCAGGGGCCCCCAAGAGACCCAGTACTTC.

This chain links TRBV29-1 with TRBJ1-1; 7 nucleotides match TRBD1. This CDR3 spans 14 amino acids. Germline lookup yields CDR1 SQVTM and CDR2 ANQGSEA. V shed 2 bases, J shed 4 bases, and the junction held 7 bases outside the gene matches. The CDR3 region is CSVETLRGLTEAFF. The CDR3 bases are TGCAGCGTTGAAACCCTAAGGGGGCTCACTGAAGCTTTCTTT.

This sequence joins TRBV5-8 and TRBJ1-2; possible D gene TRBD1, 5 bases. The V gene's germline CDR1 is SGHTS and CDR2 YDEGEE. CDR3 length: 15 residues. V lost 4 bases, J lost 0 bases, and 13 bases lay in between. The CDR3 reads CASSPQGATNYGYTF. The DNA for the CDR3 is TGTGCCAGCAGCCCCCAAGGGGCCACTAACTATGGCTACACCTTC.

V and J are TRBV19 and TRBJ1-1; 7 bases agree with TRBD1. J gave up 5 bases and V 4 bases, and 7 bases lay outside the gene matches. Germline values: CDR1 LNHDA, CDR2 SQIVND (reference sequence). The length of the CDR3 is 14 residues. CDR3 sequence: CASSTPGGRTEAFF. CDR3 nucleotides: TGTGCCAGTAGTACCCCAGGGGGGCGAACTGAAGCTTTCTTT. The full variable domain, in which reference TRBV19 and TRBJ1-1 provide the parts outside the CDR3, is DGGITQSPKYLFRKEGQNVTLSCEQNLNHDAMYWYRQDPGQGLRLIYYSQIVNDFQKGDIAEGYSVSREKKESFPLTVTSAQKNPTAFYLCASSTPGGRTEAFFGQGTRLTVV.

CDR3 protein: CASSLDYDEQFF. CDR3 DNA: TGTGCCAGCAGCTTAGACTATGATGAGCAGTTCTTC. This rearrangement joins TRBV7-3 to TRBJ2-1; D is perhaps TRBD2 (5 bases). Trimming removed 2 bases at V and 8 bases at J, with 7 bases between. Germline V gene data show CDR1 as SGHTA and CDR2 as FQGTGA. The CDR3 sequence is 12 residues long.

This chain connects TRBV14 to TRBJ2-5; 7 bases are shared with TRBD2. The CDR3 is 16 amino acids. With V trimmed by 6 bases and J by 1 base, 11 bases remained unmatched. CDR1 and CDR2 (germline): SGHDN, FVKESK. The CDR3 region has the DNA TGTGCCAGCAGGCTTAGCGGGCGAGGGGCCCAAGAGACCCAGTACTTC. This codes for CASRLSGRGAQETQYF.

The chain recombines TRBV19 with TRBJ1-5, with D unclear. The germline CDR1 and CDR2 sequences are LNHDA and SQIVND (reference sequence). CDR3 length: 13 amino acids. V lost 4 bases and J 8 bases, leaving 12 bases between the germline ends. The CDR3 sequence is CASSTADSEPQHF. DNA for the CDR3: TGTGCCAGTAGTACAGCCGACTCGGAGCCCCAGCATTTT.

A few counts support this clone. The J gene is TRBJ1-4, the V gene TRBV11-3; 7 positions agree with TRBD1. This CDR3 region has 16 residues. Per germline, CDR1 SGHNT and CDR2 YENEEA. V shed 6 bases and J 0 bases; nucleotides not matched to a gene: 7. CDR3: CASRKTGEATNEKLFF. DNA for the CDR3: TGTGCCAGCAGAAAAACAGGGGAGGCAACTAATGAAAAACTGTTTTTT.

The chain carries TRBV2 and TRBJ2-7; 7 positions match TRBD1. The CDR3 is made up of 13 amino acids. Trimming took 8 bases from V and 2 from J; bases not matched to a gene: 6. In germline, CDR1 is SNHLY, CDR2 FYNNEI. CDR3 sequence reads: CASAGGVTYEQYF. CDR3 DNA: TGTGCCAGCGCAGGGGGAGTAACCTACGAGCAGTACTTC.

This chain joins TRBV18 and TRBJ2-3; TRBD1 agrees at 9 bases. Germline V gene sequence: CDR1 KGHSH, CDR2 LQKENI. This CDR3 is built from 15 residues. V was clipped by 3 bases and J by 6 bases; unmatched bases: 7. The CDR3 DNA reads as TGTGCCAGCTCACCGCCGGGACAGGGCTGGGATACGCAGTATTTT. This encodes CASSPPGQGWDTQYF.

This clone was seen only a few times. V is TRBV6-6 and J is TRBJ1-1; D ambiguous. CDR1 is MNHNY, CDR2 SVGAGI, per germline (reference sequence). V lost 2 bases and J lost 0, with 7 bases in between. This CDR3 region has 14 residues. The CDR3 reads CASSYDQMNTEAFF. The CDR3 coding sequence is TGTGCCAGCAGTTACGATCAGATGAACACTGAAGCTTTCTTT.

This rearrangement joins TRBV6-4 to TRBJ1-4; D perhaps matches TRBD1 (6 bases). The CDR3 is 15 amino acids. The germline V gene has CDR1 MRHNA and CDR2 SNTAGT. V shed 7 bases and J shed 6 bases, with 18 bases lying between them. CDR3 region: CASITLQTGYEKLFF. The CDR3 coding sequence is TGTGCCAGCATCACCCTTCAGACAGGCTATGAAAAACTGTTTTTT.

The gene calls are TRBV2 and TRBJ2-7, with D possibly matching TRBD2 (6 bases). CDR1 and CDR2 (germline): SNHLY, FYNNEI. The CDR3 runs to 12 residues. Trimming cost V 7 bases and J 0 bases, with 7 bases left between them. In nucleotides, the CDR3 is TGTGCCAGCACCGGGGGCTCCTACGAGCAGTACTTC. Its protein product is CASTGGSYEQYF.

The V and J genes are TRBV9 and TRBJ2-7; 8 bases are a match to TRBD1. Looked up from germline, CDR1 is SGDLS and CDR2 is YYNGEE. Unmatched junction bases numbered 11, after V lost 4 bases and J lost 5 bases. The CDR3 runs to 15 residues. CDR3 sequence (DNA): TGTGCCAGCAGCCCATACGGACAGGGCTTCAACGAGCAGTACTTC. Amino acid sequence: CASSPYGQGFNEQYF.

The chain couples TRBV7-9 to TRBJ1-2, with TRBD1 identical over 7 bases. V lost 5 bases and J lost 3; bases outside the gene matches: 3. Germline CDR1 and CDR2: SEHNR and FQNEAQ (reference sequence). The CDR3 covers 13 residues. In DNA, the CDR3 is TGTGCCAGCAGCCACACAGGGGACTATGGCTACACCTTC. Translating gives CASSHTGDYGYTF.

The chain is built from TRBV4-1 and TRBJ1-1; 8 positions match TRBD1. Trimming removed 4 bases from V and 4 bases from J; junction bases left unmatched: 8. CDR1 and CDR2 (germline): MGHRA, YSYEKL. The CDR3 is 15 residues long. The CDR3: CASSRSGGRVTEAFF. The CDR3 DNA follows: TGCGCCAGCAGCCGTTCAGGGGGCAGGGTCACTGAAGCTTTCTTT.

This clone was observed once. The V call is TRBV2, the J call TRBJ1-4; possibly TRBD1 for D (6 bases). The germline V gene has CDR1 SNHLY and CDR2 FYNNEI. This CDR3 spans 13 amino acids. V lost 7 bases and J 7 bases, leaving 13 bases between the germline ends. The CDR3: CASNGRGSEKLFF. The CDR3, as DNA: TGTGCCAGCAATGGCAGGGGTAGTGAAAAACTGTTTTTT.

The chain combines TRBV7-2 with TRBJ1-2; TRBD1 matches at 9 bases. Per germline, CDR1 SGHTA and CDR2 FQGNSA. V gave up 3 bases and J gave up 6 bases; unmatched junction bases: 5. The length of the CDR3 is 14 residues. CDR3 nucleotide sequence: TGTGCCAGCAGCTTGTACAGGGGGCAGGATGGCTACACCTTC. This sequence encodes CASSLYRGQDGYTF.

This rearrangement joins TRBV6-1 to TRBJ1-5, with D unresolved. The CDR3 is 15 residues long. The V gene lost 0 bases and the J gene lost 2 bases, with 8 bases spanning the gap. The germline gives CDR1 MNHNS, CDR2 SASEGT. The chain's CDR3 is CASSEARVGNQPQHF. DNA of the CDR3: TGTGCCAGCAGTGAAGCGCGAGTTGGCAATCAGCCCCAGCATTTT.

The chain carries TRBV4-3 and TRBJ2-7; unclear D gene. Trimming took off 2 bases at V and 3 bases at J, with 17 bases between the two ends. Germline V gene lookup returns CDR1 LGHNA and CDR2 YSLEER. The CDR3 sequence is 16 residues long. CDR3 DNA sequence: TGCGCCAGCAGCCAACACCTTCCGACATCGATCTACGAGCAGTACTTC. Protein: CASSQHLPTSIYEQYF.

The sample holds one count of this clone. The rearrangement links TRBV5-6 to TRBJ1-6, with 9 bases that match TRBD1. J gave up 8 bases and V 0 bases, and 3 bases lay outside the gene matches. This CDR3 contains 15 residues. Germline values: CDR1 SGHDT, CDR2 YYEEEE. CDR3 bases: TGTGCCAGCAGCTTGGTACAGGGGGCTCATTCACCCCTCCACTTT. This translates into CASSLVQGAHSPLHF. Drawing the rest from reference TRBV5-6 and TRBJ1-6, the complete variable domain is DAGVTQSPTHLIKTRGQQVTLRCSPKSGHDTVSWYQQALGQGPQFIFQYYEEEERQRGNFPDRFSGHQFPNYSSELNVNALLLGDSALYLCASSLVQGAHSPLHFGNGTRLTVT.

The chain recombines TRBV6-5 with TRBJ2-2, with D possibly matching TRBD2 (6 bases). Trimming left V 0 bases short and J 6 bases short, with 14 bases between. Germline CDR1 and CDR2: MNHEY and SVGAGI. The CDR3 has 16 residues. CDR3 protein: CASSYSIGTLAGELFF. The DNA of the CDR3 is TGTGCCAGCAGTTACTCGATCGGGACTCTAGCCGGGGAGCTGTTTTTT.

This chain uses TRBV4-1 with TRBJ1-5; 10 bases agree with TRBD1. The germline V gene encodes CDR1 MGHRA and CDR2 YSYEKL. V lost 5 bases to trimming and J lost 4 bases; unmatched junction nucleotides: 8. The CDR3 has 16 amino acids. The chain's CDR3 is CASSAGDRGGNQPQHF. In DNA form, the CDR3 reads TGCGCCAGCAGCGCCGGGGACAGGGGTGGGAATCAGCCCCAGCATTTT.

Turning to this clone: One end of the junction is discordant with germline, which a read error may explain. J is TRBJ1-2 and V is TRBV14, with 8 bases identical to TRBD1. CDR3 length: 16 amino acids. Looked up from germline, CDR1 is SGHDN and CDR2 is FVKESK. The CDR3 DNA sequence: TGTGCCAGCAGTCAAGGACAGACAGGGGACACCTATGGCTACACCTTC. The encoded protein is CASSQGQTGDTYGYTF.

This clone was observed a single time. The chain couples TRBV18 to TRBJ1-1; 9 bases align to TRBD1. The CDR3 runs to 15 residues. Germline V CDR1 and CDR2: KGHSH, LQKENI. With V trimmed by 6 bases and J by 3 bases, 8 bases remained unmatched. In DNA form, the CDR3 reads TGTGCCAGCTCTTCTAGACAGGGGGTGGACACTGAAGCTTTCTTT. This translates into CASSSRQGVDTEAFF.